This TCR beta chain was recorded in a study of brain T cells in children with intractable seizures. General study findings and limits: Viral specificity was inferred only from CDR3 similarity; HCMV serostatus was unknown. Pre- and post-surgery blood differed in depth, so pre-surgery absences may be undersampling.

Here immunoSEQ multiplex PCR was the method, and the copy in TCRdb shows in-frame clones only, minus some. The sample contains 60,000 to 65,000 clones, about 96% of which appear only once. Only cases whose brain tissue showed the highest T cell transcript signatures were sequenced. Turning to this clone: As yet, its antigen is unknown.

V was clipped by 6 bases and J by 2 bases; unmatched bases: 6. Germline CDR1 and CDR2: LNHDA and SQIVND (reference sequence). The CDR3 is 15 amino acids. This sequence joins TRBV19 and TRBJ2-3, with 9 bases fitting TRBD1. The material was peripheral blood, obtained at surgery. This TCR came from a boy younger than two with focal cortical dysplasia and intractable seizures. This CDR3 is CASRAGTGNTDTQYF. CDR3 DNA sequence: TGTGCCAGTAGGGCCGGGACAGGGAACACAGATACGCAGTATTTT.